The sequence of this T cell receptor beta chain was determined in a study of T cell changes during pregnancy in multiple sclerosis. TCRdb keeps only in-frame clones here, not all; method: immunoSEQ multiplex PCR. The table has about 59,000 clones, over 85% seen once. The germline gives CDR1 SEHNR, CDR2 FQNEAQ (reference sequence). With V trimmed by 0 bases and J by 7 bases, 6 bases remained unmatched. CDR3 size: 14 residues. The source of this sequence is a female donor with multiple sclerosis, enrolled in a pregnancy study. The source was CD8+ T cells from peripheral blood mononuclear cells, collected in the third trimester of pregnancy. V and J are TRBV7-9 and TRBJ2-7, with 7 bases fitting TRBD1. Here the CDR3 reads CASSLAPTGKEQYF. The CDR3 DNA reads TGTGCCAGCAGCTTAGCCCCGACAGGGAAAGAGCAGTACTTC.